The T cell receptor beta chain under discussion was sequenced for a study of T-cell reconstitution after alpha-beta-depleted transplantation in children. General study findings and limits: Certain patients had high TCRbeta diversity at day 60, and it came from recipient T cells and thymic progenitors that survived.

This clonotype appeared many times. Its antigen is currently unknown. Researchers prepared the TCRbeta library using unique molecular identifiers, the study reports. TCRdb reprocessed the PCR reads via MiXCR and lists one record per CDR3 protein. This table holds 450,000 to 600,000 distinct CDR3 sequences, roughly 10% found once. V lost 6 bases to trimming and J lost 8 bases; unmatched junction nucleotides: 6. CDR1 is MNHEY and CDR2 is SMNVEV in the germline V gene (reference sequence). There are 14 residues in the CDR3. The genes are TRBV27 and TRBJ2-3, with 12 bases that match TRBD2. The starting material was PBMCs, obtained before TCRalphabeta/CD19-depleted stem cell transplant. The clonotype was recovered from a child younger than 10 with inherited bone marrow failure, due to receive a stem cell transplant. CDR3 region: CASRPGTSGFTQYF. The CDR3, as DNA: TGTGCCAGCAGACCCGGGACTAGCGGGTTTACGCAGTATTTT.